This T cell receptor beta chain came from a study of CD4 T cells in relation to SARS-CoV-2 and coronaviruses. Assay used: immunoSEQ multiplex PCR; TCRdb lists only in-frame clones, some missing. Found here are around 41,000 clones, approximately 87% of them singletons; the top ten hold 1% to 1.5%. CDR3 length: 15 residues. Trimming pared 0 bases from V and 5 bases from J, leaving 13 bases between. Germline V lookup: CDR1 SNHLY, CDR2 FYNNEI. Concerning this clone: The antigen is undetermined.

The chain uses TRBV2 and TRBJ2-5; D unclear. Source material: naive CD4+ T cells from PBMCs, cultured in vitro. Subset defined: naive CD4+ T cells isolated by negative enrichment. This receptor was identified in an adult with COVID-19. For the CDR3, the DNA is TGTGCCAGCAGTGAAGCGCCCAGCCAGGTTGAGACCCAGTACTTC. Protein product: CASSEAPSQVETQYF.